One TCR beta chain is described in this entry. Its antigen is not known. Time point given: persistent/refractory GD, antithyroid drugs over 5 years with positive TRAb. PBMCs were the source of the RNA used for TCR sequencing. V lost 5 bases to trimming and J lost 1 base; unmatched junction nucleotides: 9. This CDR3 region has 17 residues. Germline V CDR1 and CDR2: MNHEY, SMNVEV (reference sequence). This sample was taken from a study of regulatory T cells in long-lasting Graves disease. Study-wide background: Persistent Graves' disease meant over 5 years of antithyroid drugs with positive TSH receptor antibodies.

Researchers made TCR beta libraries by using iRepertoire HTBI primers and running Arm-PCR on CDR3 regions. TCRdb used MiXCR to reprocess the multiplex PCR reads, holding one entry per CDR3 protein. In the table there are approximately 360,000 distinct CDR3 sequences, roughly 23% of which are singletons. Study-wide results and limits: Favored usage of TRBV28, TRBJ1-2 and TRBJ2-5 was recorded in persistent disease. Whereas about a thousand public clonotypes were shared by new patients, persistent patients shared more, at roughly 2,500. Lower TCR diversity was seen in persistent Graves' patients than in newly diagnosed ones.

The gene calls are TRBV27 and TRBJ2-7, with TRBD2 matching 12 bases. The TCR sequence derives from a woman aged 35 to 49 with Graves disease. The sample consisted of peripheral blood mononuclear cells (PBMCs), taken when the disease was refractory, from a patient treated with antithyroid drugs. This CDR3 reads CASSARLAGVVSYEQYF. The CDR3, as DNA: TGTGCCAGCAGTGCCCGACTAGCGGGAGTAGTTTCCTACGAGCAGTACTTC.